The next 13 T cell receptor beta chains were all read from a single sample in a study of PD-1 blockade in classical Hodgkin lymphoma. The data were produced by immunoSEQ multiplex PCR, yet TCRdb's version contains in-frame clones alone and is incomplete. Of around 25,000 clones detected, more than 80% appear once; the ten largest clones hold around 8%. Relapse was seen in all patients after autologous stem cell transplantation, and brentuximab vedotin exposure was variable. The sample in question was peripheral blood mononuclear cells (PBMCs), obtained before the second cycle of nivolumab. The receptors were sampled from a human donor with classical Hodgkin lymphoma.

The V and J genes are TRBV19 and TRBJ1-2; possible D gene TRBD1, 5 bases. Looked up from germline, CDR1 is LNHDA and CDR2 is SQIVND (reference sequence). The CDR3 runs 13 residues. V was shortened by 9 bases and J by 3 bases, with 14 bases between the two germline ends. As DNA, the CDR3 is TGTGCCAGCCGACTGCCGGGGCACTATGGCTACACCTTC. Its protein is CASRLPGHYGYTF.

The CDR3 DNA reads TGTGCCAGCAGTTACTCTTCGGGGGGCTCCTATGAGCAGTTCTTC. The encoded protein is CASSYSSGGSYEQFF. J is TRBJ2-1 and V is TRBV6-5; tentatively, D is TRBD2 (7 bases). CDR3 length: 15 amino acids. Per germline, CDR1 MNHEY and CDR2 SVGAGI. V lost 0 bases and J 8 bases, leaving 14 bases between the germline ends.

The rearrangement joins TRBV1 to TRBJ2-5. TRBV1 is a known pseudogene. CDR3 length equals 15 residues. This CDR3 is CTSSQAEGHQETQYF. The CDR3 nucleotides read TGCACCAGCAGCCAAGCCGAAGGGCACCAAGAGACCCAGTACTTC.

The V gene is TRBV27, the J gene TRBJ1-2; the D is unclear. This CDR3 is built from 13 residues. The germline CDR1 and CDR2 sequences are MNHEY and SMNVEV (reference sequence). Trimming stripped 1 base from V and 2 bases from J, with 5 bases between. In nucleotides, the CDR3 is TGTGCCAGCAGTTTATGGAGCAACTATGGCTACACCTTC. This codes for CASSLWSNYGYTF.

The CDR3: CASSLGGPDTEAFF. The CDR3 bases are TGTGCCAGCAGCTTAGGGGGCCCCGACACTGAAGCTTTCTTT. The chain couples TRBV7-3 to TRBJ1-1, with D possibly TRBD1 on 6 matching bases. Germline CDR1 reads SGHTA; CDR2 reads FQGTGA. The CDR3 extends over 14 amino acids. V lost 2 bases and J 3 bases, leaving 10 bases between the germline ends.

V gene TRBV19 combines with J gene TRBJ2-5, with 11 bases aligning to TRBD2. V gave up 10 bases and J gave up 1 base; unmatched junction bases: 8. The CDR3 has 15 amino acids. Germline CDR1 is LNHDA and CDR2 is SQIVND (reference sequence). The CDR3 DNA reads as TGTGCCACCAAGGGACTAGCGGACACCCAAGAGACCCAGTACTTC. Translating gives CATKGLADTQETQYF.

The chain carries TRBV18 and TRBJ1-1; D call uncertain. V lost 6 bases, J lost 1 base, and 12 bases lay in between. The CDR3 consists of 14 residues. Germline V gives CDR1 KGHSH, CDR2 LQKENI. The CDR3 here is CASSLKLANTEAFF. The DNA of the CDR3 is TGTGCCAGCTCCCTTAAACTTGCGAACACTGAAGCTTTCTTT.

CDR3 sequence reads: CASSAEGASSDTEAFF. CDR3 coding DNA: TGTGCCAGCAGCGCCGAGGGTGCCTCTAGTGACACTGAAGCTTTCTTT. The rearrangement uses TRBV13 and TRBJ1-1, with no clear D. Germline CDR1 is PRHDT and CDR2 is FYEKMQ (reference sequence). Trimming left V 5 bases short and J 3 bases short, with 19 bases between. The CDR3 is made up of 16 amino acids. The full variable domain, rest sourced from reference TRBV13 and TRBJ1-1, is AAGVIQSPRHLIKEKRETATLKCYPIPRHDTVYWYQQGPGQDPQFLISFYEKMQSDKGSIPDRFSAQQFSDYHSELNMSSLELGDSALYFCASSAEGASSDTEAFFGQGTRLTVV.

The J gene is TRBJ1-6, the V gene TRBV5-1; weak D call: TRBD1 (5 bases). The CDR3 is 13 residues long. The ends were cut back, 4 bases at V and 9 bases at J, with 11 bases in the middle. Germline values: CDR1 SGHRS, CDR2 YFSETQ. The chain's CDR3 is CASSLDDSSPLHF. For the CDR3, the DNA is TGCGCCAGCAGCCTGGATGACAGTTCACCCCTCCACTTT.

V usage is TRBV2 and J usage is TRBJ2-4; the D gene is possibly TRBD1 (6 bases). The length of the CDR3 is 14 residues. Germline assignment: CDR1 SNHLY and CDR2 FYNNEI. Trimming removed 6 bases at V and 7 bases at J, with 16 bases between. The CDR3 here is CASSASAQGNIQYF. DNA of the CDR3: TGTGCCAGCAGCGCTTCGGCTCAGGGGAACATTCAGTACTTC.

J is TRBJ1-5 and V is TRBV5-5; D is unresolved. V shed 4 bases and J shed 0 bases, with 8 bases lying between them. Germline CDR1 reads SGHKS; CDR2 reads YYEKEE (reference sequence). The CDR3 consists of 14 residues. CDR3 region: CASSQEVSNQPQHF. The CDR3, as DNA: TGTGCCAGCAGCCAAGAGGTTAGCAATCAGCCCCAGCATTTT.

This chain links TRBV4-2 with TRBJ1-6; the D gene is possibly TRBD1 (6 bases). CDR1 is LGHNA and CDR2 is YNFKEQ in the germline V gene. The V gene lost 4 bases and the J gene lost 4 bases, with 11 bases spanning the gap. The CDR3 is 15 residues long. The CDR3: CASSRRGQYNSPLHF. The CDR3 nucleotides read TGTGCCAGCAGCCGCCGAGGACAGTATAATTCACCCCTCCACTTT.

In DNA form, the CDR3 reads TGTGCCAGCAGTCCGGACAGGGTTTATGGCTACACCTTC. This gives the protein CASSPDRVYGYTF. V and J are TRBV2 and TRBJ1-2; 8 bases fit TRBD1. The trim removed 5 bases at V and 5 bases at J, leaving 4 bases unmatched. Germline CDR1 reads SNHLY; CDR2 reads FYNNEI. The length of the CDR3 is 13 residues. The full variable domain, its missing parts supplied by reference TRBV2 and TRBJ1-2, is EPEVTQTPSHQVTQMGQEVILRCVPISNHLYFYWYRQILGQKVEFLVSFYNNEISEKSEIFDDQFSVERPDGSNFTLKIRSTKLEDSAMYFCASSPDRVYGYTFGSGTRLTVV.